This T cell receptor beta chain derives from a study of T cell clones after liver transplantation (dated by TCRdb to the late 2010s). With respect to the entire study: The samples were obtained from ITN030ST, a randomized trial that attempted immunosuppression withdrawal within 2 years after liver transplantation. Donor-reactive T cell clones were identified by TCRbeta sequencing following a pre-transplant mixed lymphocyte reaction and were subsequently tracked in post-transplant blood. As an antigen-independent comparator for donor-reactive sequences, third party-reactive TCRbeta sequences were also identified from pre-transplant MLRs. Of the eight recipients, a few were HCV-positive, while the remaining recipients had been transplanted for non-autoimmune, non-viral indications. Until randomization at 12-24 months post-transplant, subjects were given standard immunosuppression, with no induction therapy. To count as tolerant, a recipient had to stay completely off immunosuppression for at least one year without liver enzymes climbing beyond twice the upper limit of normal. Blood samples were collected pre-transplant, then pre-randomization ahead of withdrawal, and finally post-randomization once withdrawal had either been completed or failed. Of the 8 liver transplant recipients making up the studied cohort, 3 were classified as tolerant and 5 as non-tolerant.

Findings and caveats that apply to the study as a whole: A greater decline was seen for donor-reactive sequences than for third party-reactive sequences, suggesting partial antigen-specific deletion unrelated to withdrawal success. Low numbers of available donor cells limited the measurable donor-reactive repertoire in a couple of subjects. The conclusions were considered preliminary, being limited by small, heterogeneous patient numbers and non-standardized post-transplant time points. Once repertoire turnover was taken into account, donor-reactive detection showed a significant reduction for CD4 in 7 of 8 subjects and for CD8 in 8 of 8. Circulating donor-reactive CD4 TCRbeta sequences fell significantly post-transplant in most of the 8 subjects, irrespective of tolerance or HCV status. Since no allograft tissue specimens were available, donor-reactive T cells may have migrated into the graft instead of being deleted.

The V end loses 6 bases and the J end loses 10 bases, and a stretch of 21 bases separates them. There are 14 amino acids in the CDR3, from cysteine to phenylalanine inclusive. Here the CDR3 DNA is all that survives: 42 bases in frame from base 1. Reading the germline V gene gives CDR1 MDHEN and CDR2 SYDVKM. High-throughput TCRbeta CDR3 sequencing of frozen genomic DNA was performed by immunoSEQ, with PCR amplification, mapping, bias correction and internal controls included. In the source study's methods: Only productive rearrangements were retained, with each unique TCRbeta sequence defined by its CDR3 nucleotide sequence together with its V and J gene. For classification of a sequence as donor-reactive, at least 5-fold expansion in CFSE-low cells relative to unstimulated pre-transplant cells and a frequency of at least 0.01% were required. Minimum frequency thresholds were set for each subject based on the unstimulated sample with the lowest template count, ensuring at least 90% detection power. Jensen-Shannon divergence between the top 1000 TCRbeta sequences after and before transplant was used to measure repertoire turnover. Two-sided Fisher's exact tests were used to test for changes in how often donor-reactive sequences were detected. TCRdb's version of the immuneACCESS table is confined to in-frame rearrangements and falls short of the full clone set. An unresolved V gene accounts for under half of the shortfall where checked; the remainder is of unknown origin. That table gives V, J and clone size, and the DNA gave D and trimming. Across this sample there are tens of thousands of clones, with less than 75% seen only once. The ten largest account for 7.5% to 10% of the sample.

Unstimulated PBMCs, after thawing, were stained for CD3, CD4 and CD8 and then FACS-sorted into CD3+CD4+ and CD3+CD8+ populations. Each of the 8 studied subjects was randomized to immunosuppression withdrawal. The Qiagen DNeasy Blood and Tissue Kit was used for isolation of genomic DNA. This clone occurred once. Its antigen has not been determined. The record has no base qualities; no much larger clone is one base away. The sample was CD4+ T cells from blood, taken at the 22-month timepoint. This sequence uses TRBV28 and TRBJ1-1; perhaps TRBD1 is the D gene, with 6 bases matching. The TCR was taken from a human patient who received a liver transplant. Where a transplant has occurred, the graft donor may have supplied some of the T cells. The CDR3 region: CASSSTDRLLGAFF. The sequenced DNA: TGTGCCAGCAGCTCTACTGACAGGCTTCTTGGAGCTTTCTTT.